This T cell receptor (beta chain) originates from a study of cytomegalovirus exposure and HLA in healthy donors. General study findings and limits: Associated with cytomegalovirus, according to the listing, were around 160 TCR beta chains. Analysis performed later found more than 15,000 TCR beta sequences associated with HLA alleles at 0.05 false discovery rate.

Comment on this clone: Its antigen is unidentified.

PCR was performed using 60 Vbeta and 13 Jbeta primers. The repertoire was sequenced with immunoSEQ multiplex PCR; TCRdb's copy has only in-frame clones and lacks some. This table has approximately 150,000 clones, over 75% appearing once. The germline V and J ends were trimmed by 7 bases and 7 bases, with 28 bases remaining between them. Germline CDR1 is MNHEY and CDR2 is SMNVEV (reference sequence). There are 17 residues in the CDR3. This clonotype was sampled from a male donor in good health and CMV-seronegative. The sequencing input was PBMCs. The chain is built from TRBV27 and TRBJ1-1; D possibly corresponds to TRBD1 (5 bases). CDR3 region: CASKSLIADRSPLEAFF. Here the CDR3 DNA reads TGTGCCAGCAAATCCTTGATCGCTGACAGAAGTCCTCTTGAAGCTTTCTTT.